The count of the clone carrying this T cell receptor beta chain is one. Per the original data handling: How many nucleated cells were present was estimated from reference gene primer amplification. Sequenced by immunoSEQ multiplex PCR; TCRdb stores in-frame clones only, minus some. V and J calls and clone size come straight from that table; D and trimming were deduced from the DNA. The sample has tens of thousands of clones, roughly nine tenths seen once. This record belongs to a study of blood T cell repertoires in COVID-19. Study overall: The samples span acute and convalescent COVID-19 from the United States, Italy and Spain. From T cells, B-cell-depleted T cells, or PBMCs came the material, which was cDNA or gDNA.

The CDR3 covers 13 residues. Deletions cut 4 bases from V and 3 bases from J, with 8 bases between. CDR1 LGHDT and CDR2 YNNKEL come from the germline V gene (reference sequence). The source material was peripheral blood. The clonotype originates from a man older than 75 with acute or convalescent COVID-19. The gene calls are TRBV3-1 (or the pseudogene TRBV3-2) and TRBJ2-3, with D possibly being TRBD2 (6 bases). The CDR3 DNA sequence: TGTGCCAGCAGCCGTAGCGGAACAGATACGCAGTATTTT. Translating it yields CASSRSGTDTQYF.